A selection of T cell receptor beta chains follows, all from one sample in a study of T cell responses to AZD1222 COVID-19 vaccine. TCRdb's table, derived via immunoSEQ multiplex PCR, lists solely in-frame clones and lacks some. The table includes about 150,000 clones, roughly 90% detected once. The sample consisted of peripheral blood, taken on day 0 of AZD1222 vaccination. These receptors were collected from an adult in good health. The CDR3 runs from the conserved cysteine through the conserved F or W. D genes are given only for firm matches. Clone size appears in some rows only: once, few, many, or a class for an expanded clone.

>TRBV5-1|TRBJ2-7|-|-
TGCGCCAGCAGCTTGTCTGACCCACGCCGGGGAGAGCAGTACTTC
CASSLSDPRRGEQYF
>TRBV28|TRBJ1-2|once|TRBD1
TGTGCCAGCAGTTTTACAGGGGGCCGCTATGGCTACACCTTC
CASSFTGGRYGYTF
>TRBV7-2|TRBJ2-1|-|-
TGTGCCAGCAGCTTTAGGGGACTTGACAATGAGCAGTTCTTC
CASSFRGLDNEQFF
>TRBV5-1|TRBJ2-7|-|-
TGCGCCAGCAGCTCCGGGACTCCCTCCTACGAGCAGTACTTC
CASSSGTPSYEQYF
>TRBV7-9|TRBJ1-1|-|-
TGTGCCAGCACCCCCAGAGGTCCTGGAAACTCTGAAGCTTTCTTT
CASTPRGPGNSEAFF
>TRBV4-3|TRBJ1-6|once|-
TGCGCCAGCAGCCAAGATTTAGGAAATTCACCCCTCCACTTT
CASSQDLGNSPLHF
>TRBV25-1|TRBJ2-7|-|TRBD2
TGTGCCAGCAGTGATTCCCAGCGGGGGAGCTCCTACGAGCAGTACTTC
CASSDSQRGSSYEQYF
>TRBV7-8|TRBJ1-6|-|TRBD1
TGTGTCAGCAGCTTGACCGGGACAGGGAACTCACCCCTCCACTTT
CVSSLTGTGNSPLHF
>TRBV4-3|TRBJ2-7|-|TRBD2
TGCGCCAGCAGCCAATGGACTAGCGGGAGGGGTAAGGTCGAGCAGTACTTC
CASSQWTSGRGKVEQYF
>TRBV4-2|TRBJ1-1|-|-
TGTGCCAGCAGCCCAAGAAGACCGCCTGAAGCTTTCTTT
CASSPRRPPEAFF